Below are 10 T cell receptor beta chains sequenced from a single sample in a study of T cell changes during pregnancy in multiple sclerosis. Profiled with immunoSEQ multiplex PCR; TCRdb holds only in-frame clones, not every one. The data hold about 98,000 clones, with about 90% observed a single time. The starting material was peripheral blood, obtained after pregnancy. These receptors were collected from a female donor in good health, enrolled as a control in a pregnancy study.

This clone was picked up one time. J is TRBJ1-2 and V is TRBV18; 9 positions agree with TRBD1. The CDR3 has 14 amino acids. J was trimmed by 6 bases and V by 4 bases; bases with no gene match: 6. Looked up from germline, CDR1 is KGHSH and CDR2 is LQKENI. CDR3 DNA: TGTGCCAGCTCACTACGACAGGGGGATCATGGCTACACCTTC. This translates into CASSLRQGDHGYTF.

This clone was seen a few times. The CDR3 DNA sequence: TGTGCCAGCAGTGAAGGTGCAGGGGAAAACTACGAGCAGTACTTC. Translation: CASSEGAGENYEQYF. This chain connects TRBV6-1 to TRBJ2-7; maybe TRBD1 (6 bases). The V end lost 1 base, the J end lost 3 bases, and 13 bases lay between the germline ends. The CDR3 is 15 amino acids. The germline V gene has CDR1 MNHNS and CDR2 SASEGT.

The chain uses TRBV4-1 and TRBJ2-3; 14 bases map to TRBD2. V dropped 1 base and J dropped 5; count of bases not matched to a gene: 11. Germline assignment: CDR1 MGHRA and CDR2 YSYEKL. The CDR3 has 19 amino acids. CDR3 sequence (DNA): TGCGCCAGCAGCCAAGGACTAGCGGGGGGGCCTAGCGAAATAGATACGCAGTATTTT. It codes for CASSQGLAGGPSEIDTQYF.

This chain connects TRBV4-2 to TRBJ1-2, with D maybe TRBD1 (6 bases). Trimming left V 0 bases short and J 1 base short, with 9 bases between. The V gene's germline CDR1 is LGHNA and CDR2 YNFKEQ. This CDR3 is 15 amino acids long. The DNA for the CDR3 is TGTGCCAGCAGCCAAGATGGACAGATTAACTATGGCTACACCTTC. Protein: CASSQDGQINYGYTF.

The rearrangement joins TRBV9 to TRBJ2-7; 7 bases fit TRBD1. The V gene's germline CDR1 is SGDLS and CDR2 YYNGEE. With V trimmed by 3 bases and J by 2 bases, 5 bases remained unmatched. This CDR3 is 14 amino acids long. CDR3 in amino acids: CASSGRDSTYEQYF. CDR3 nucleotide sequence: TGTGCCAGCAGCGGAAGGGACAGTACCTACGAGCAGTACTTC.

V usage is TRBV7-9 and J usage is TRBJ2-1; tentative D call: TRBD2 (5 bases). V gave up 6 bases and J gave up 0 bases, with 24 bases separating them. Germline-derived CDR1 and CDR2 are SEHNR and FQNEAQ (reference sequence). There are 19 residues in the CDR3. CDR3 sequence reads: CASRSPEREHRGSYNEQFF. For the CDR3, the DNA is TGTGCCAGCAGATCCCCCGAAAGGGAGCATCGGGGCTCCTACAATGAGCAGTTCTTC.

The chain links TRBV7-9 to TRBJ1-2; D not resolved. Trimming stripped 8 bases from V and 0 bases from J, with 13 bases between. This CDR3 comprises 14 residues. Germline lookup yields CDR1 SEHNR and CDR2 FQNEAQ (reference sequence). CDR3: CASASGRANYGYTF. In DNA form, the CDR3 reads TGTGCCAGCGCCTCCGGGAGAGCTAACTATGGCTACACCTTC.

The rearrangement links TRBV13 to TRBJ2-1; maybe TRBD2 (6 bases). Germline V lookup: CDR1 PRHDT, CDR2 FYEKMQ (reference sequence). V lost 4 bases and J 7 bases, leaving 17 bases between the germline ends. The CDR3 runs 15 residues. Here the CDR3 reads CASSSQLATQNEQFF. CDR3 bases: TGTGCCAGCAGCTCCCAGCTAGCGACACAGAATGAGCAGTTCTTC.

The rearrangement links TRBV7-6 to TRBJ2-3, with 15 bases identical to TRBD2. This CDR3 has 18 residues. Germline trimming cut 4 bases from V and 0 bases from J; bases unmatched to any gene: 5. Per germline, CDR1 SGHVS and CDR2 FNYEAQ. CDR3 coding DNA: TGTGCCAGCAGCTCCGGACTAGCGGGGGGGTCTAGCACAGATACGCAGTATTTT. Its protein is CASSSGLAGGSSTDTQYF.

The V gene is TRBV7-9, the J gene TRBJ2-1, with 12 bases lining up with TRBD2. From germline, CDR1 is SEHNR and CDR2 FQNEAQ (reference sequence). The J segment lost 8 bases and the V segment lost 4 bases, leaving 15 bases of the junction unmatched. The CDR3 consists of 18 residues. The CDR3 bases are TGTGCCAGCAGCTACTACCCCAAAGGACTAGCGGGATTCGATGAGCAGTTCTTC. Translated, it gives CASSYYPKGLAGFDEQFF.